What follows describes a single T cell receptor (beta chain). Its antigen is still unknown. Profiled with immunoSEQ multiplex PCR; TCRdb holds only in-frame clones, not every one. Of about 400,000 clones in the sample, over 75% were seen once. These data originate in a study of Ad26.COV2.S vaccination and SARS-CoV-2 variants. For the study at large: Once or twice, 56 days apart, Ad26.COV2.S was delivered intramuscularly.

V dropped 2 bases and J dropped 5 bases, with 7 bases sitting between them. This CDR3 is 13 amino acids long. The germline V gene has CDR1 SGHTA and CDR2 FQGTGA. Findings of the study overall: The analyses of TCR breadth and depth may have understated the size of total T cell responses.

Noted treatment: roughly 19 received Ad26.COV2.S at low or high dose, single or two shots; several received placebo; per-sample allocation not given. Sampling was performed 63 days after the first vaccine or placebo injection. An Ad26 vector expressing Wuhan-strain SARS-CoV-2 spike served as the vaccine. The genes are TRBV7-3 and TRBJ2-1; D perhaps matches TRBD2 (5 bases). The TCR comes from a person aged 18 to 59 who received the Ad26.COV2.S COVID-19 vaccine or a placebo. The sample in question was peripheral blood, obtained in a trial of Ad26.COV2.S vaccine versus placebo. Written as DNA, the CDR3 is TGTGCCAGCAGCTTATCGGGGAACAATGAGCAGTTCTTC. Translating it yields CASSLSGNNEQFF.